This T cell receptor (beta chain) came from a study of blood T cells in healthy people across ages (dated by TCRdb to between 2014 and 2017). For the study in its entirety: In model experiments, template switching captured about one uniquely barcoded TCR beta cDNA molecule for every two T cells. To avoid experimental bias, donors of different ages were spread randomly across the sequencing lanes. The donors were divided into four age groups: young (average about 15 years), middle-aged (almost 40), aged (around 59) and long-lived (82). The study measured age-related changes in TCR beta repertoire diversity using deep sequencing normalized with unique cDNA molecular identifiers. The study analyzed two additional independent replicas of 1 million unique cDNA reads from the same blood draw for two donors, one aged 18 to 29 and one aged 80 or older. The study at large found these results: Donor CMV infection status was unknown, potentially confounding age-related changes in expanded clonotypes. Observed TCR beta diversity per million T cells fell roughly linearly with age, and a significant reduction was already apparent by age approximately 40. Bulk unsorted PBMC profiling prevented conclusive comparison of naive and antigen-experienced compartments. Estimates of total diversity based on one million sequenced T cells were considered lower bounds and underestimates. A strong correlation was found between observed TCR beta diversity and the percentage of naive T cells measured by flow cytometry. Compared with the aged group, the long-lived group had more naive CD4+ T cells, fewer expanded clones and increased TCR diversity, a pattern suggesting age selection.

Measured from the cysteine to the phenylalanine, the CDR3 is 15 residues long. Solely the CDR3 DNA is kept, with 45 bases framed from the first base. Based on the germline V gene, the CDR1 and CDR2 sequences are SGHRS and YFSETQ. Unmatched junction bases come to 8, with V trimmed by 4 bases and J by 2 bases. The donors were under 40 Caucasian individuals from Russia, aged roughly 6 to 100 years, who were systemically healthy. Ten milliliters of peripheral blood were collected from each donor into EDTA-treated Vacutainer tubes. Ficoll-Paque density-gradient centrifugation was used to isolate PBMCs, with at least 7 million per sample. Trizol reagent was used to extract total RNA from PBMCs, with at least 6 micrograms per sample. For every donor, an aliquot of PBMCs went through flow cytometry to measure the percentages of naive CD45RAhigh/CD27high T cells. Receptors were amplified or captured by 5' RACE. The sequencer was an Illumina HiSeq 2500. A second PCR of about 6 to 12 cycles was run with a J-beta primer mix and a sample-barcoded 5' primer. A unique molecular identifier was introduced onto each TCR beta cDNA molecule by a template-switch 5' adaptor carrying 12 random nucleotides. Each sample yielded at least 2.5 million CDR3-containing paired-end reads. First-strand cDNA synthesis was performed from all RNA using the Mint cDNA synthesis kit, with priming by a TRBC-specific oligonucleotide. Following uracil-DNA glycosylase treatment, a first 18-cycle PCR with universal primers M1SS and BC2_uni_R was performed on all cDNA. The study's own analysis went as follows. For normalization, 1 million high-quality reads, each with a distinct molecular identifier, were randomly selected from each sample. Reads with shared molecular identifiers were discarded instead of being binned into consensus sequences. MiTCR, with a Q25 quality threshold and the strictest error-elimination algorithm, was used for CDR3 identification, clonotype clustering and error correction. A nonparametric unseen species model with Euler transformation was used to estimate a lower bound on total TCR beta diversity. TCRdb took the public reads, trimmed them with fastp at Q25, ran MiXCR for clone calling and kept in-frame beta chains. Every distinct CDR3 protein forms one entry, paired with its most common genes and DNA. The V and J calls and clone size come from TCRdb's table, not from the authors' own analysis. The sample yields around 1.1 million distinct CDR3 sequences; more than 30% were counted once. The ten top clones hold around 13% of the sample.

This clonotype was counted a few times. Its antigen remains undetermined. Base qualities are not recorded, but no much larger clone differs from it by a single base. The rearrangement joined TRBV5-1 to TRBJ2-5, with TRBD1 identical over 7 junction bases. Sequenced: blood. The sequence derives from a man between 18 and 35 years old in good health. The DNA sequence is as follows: TGCGCCAGCAGCCAAGTAGAGGGACAGCAAGAGACCCAGTACTTC. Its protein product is CASSQVEGQQETQYF.